This TCR beta chain emerged from a study of CD8+ T cells in alopecia areata. Remarks on this clone: Its target is unknown. Genes here carry mouse names. Coverage ceases 4 residues before the CDR3 finishes, and the germline J gene fills in the end.

Study-level results: Lesional scalp exceeded normal scalp in clonality, especially in alopecia totalis/universalis.

Per the germline V gene, CDR1 is FNHDT and CDR2 is SITEND (reference sequence). The CDR3 is 15 amino acids. After removal of 6 bases from V and 0 bases from J, the junction contained 4 bases not matched to a gene. Reverse transcribed after extraction, RNA yielded cDNA as the sequencing template. Sequenced by immunoSEQ multiplex PCR; TCRdb stores in-frame clones only, minus some. The sample was found to contain some 1,700 clones, and every one recurs. The sorting of pooled cutaneous lymph node cells relied on CD4, CD8alpha, NKG2D, NKG2ACE and other markers. The chain is built from TRBV19 and TRBJ2-2; 8 bases match TRBD2. The clonotype originates from a C3H/HeJ mouse with alopecia areata. Mice of this strain are of MHC haplotype H2-k. Input material: CD8+ T cells sorted from a lymph node. Partial CDR3 DNA: TGTGCCAGCACCACTGGGGGCCCAAACACCGGG. As protein: CASTTGGPNTG. The CDR3 as a whole reads CASTTGGPNTGQLYF.